This T cell receptor beta chain was sequenced during a study of beta chain features in type 1 diabetes. Expressed TCRB transcripts were sequenced, since all the RNA that had been isolated was reverse transcribed. TCRdb's table, derived via immunoSEQ multiplex PCR, lists solely in-frame clones and lacks some. This table has about 320,000 clones, approximately 14% appearing once. This clone was seen a few times. Germline lookup yields CDR1 SGHKS and CDR2 YYEKEE (reference sequence). The CDR3 has 12 residues. The V gene lost 5 bases and the J gene lost 9 bases, with 9 bases spanning the gap. CD45RO/CCR7/CD25/CD127/CD95/CD27 staining was used to isolate CD4+ naive, central memory, regulatory and stem cell-like memory cells by sorting.

The clonotype comes from a man aged 25 to 40 in good health. The chain links TRBV5-5 to TRBJ1-6; D uncertain. Material: central memory CD4+ T cells from blood. The CDR3 DNA sequence: TGTGCCAGCAGTCCGAACCGTTCACCCCTCCACTTT. Translation gives CASSPNRSPLHF.